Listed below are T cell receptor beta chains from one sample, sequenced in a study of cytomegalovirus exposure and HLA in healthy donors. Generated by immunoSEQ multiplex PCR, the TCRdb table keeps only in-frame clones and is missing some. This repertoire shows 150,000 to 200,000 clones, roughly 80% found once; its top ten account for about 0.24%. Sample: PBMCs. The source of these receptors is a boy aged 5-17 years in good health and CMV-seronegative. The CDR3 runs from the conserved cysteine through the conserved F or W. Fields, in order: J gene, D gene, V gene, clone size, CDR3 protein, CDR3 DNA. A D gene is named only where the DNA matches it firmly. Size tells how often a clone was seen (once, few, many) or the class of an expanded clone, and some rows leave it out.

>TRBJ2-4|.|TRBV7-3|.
CASSPGVAKNIQYF
TGTGCCAGCAGCCCGGGGGTAGCCAAAAACATTCAGTACTTC
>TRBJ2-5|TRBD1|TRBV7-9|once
CASSPNDRGPETQYF
TGTGCCAGCAGCCCCAATGACAGGGGGCCGGAGACCCAGTACTTC
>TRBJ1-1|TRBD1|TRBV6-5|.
CASRFQGVNTEAFF
TGTGCCAGCCGCTTCCAGGGGGTGAACACTGAAGCTTTCTTT
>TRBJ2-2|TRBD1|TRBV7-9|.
CASRTRDRNTGELFF
TGTGCCAGCAGGACAAGGGACAGAAACACCGGGGAGCTGTTTTTT
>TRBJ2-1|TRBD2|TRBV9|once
CASLPGGGGNEQFF
TGTGCCAGCCTACCGGGGGGAGGAGGGAATGAGCAGTTCTTC
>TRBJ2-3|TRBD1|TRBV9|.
CASTLTGGGTDTQYF
TGTGCCAGCACCCTGACAGGGGGAGGCACAGATACGCAGTATTTT
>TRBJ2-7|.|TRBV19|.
CARGKEPGDYEQYF
TGTGCCAGGGGAAAAGAGCCGGGGGACTACGAGCAGTACTTC
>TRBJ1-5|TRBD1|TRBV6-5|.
CASSRSGTGRQPQHF
TGTGCCAGCAGTAGGTCCGGGACAGGGCGACAGCCCCAGCATTTT
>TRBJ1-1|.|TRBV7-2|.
CASSLVEDSAILRGFF
TGTGCCAGCAGCTTAGTCGAAGACAGTGCCATTCTCAGAGGTTTCTTT
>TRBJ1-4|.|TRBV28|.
CASSDGGARNEKLFF
TGTGCCAGCAGTGACGGAGGAGCACGGAATGAAAAACTGTTTTTT
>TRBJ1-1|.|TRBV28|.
CAIRVSLNTEAFF
TGTGCCATACGGGTTTCGTTGAACACTGAAGCTTTCTTT
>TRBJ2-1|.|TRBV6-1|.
CASRRGRSYNEQFF
TGTGCCAGCAGGCGCGGGCGCTCCTACAATGAGCAGTTCTTC
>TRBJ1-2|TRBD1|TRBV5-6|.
CASRTNRGLHYAYTF
TGTGCCAGCAGGACTAACAGGGGGCTCCACTATGCCTACACCTTC
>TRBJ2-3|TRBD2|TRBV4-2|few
CASSQGRAGGPTDTQYF
TGTGCCAGCAGCCAAGGTAGGGCGGGAGGGCCGACAGATACGCAGTATTTT
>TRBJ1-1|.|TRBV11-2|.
CASSLVGGLAEAFF
TGTGCCAGCAGCCTAGTGGGGGGTCTGGCTGAAGCTTTCTTT
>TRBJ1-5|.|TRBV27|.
CASSFSGNQPQHF
TGTGCCAGCAGTTTCTCAGGTAATCAGCCCCAGCATTTT
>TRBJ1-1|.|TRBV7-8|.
CASRSGVNTEAFF
TGTGCCAGCAGATCCGGGGTGAACACTGAAGCTTTCTTT